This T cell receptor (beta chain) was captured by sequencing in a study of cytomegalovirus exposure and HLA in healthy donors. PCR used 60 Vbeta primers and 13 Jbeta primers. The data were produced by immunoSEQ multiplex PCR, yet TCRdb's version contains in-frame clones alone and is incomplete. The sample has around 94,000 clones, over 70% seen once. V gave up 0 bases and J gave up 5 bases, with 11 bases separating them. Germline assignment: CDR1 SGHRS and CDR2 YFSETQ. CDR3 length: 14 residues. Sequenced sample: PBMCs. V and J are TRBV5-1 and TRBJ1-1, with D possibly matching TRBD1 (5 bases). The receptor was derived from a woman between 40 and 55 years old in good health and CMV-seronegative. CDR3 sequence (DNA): TGCGCCAGCAGCTTGGCCGGGGGTTCAACTGAAGCTTTCTTT. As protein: CASSLAGGSTEAFF.